This is a list of T cell receptor beta chains from one sample in a study of identical twins. TCRdb passed the 5' RACE reads through MiXCR, listing each CDR3 protein once. The repertoire consists of around 1.7 million distinct CDR3 sequences, with around a third occurring once and the leading ten covering 0.25% to 0.3%. The sequenced material came from cord blood. These receptors were collected from a newborn girl in good health. Both conserved end residues are part of each CDR3. The order of the fields is J gene, V gene, D gene, clone size, CDR3 DNA, CDR3 protein. D genes are given only for firm matches. Some rows mark clone size as missing; the rest say once, few, many or name a class of expanded clone.

J gene: TRBJ2-3; V gene: TRBV20-1; D gene: NA; clone size: NA; CDR3 DNA: TGCAGTGCTAGTTTTTGGCGGGGTGGAGATACGCAGTATTTT; CDR3 protein: CSASFWRGGDTQYF
J gene: TRBJ2-7; V gene: TRBV20-1; D gene: TRBD1; clone size: NA; CDR3 DNA: TGCAGTGCTACCACAGGGGATAGCTCCTACAATGAGCAGTACTTC; CDR3 protein: CSATTGDSSYNEQYF
J gene: TRBJ1-2; V gene: TRBV5-1; D gene: NA; clone size: few; CDR3 DNA: TGCGCCAGCAGCTTGGCGGTAGATTATGGCTACACCTTC; CDR3 protein: CASSLAVDYGYTF
J gene: TRBJ2-5; V gene: TRBV2; D gene: NA; clone size: NA; CDR3 DNA: TGTGCAGAAGGGGGTCAAGAGACCCAGTACTTC; CDR3 protein: CAEGGQETQYF
J gene: TRBJ2-4; V gene: TRBV28; D gene: NA; clone size: NA; CDR3 DNA: TGTGCCAGCAGTTCACAGGATATCTCCCCACCTGGAGGCAAAAACATTCAGTACTTC; CDR3 protein: CASSSQDISPPGGKNIQYF
J gene: TRBJ1-1; V gene: TRBV3-1; D gene: NA; clone size: NA; CDR3 DNA: TGTGCCAGCAGCCAAGGGGGTCCTGAAGCTTTCTTT; CDR3 protein: CASSQGGPEAFF
J gene: TRBJ1-4; V gene: TRBV2; D gene: TRBD1; clone size: NA; CDR3 DNA: TGTGCCAGCAGTGACAGGACAGGGGATGGGGAAAAACTGTTTTTT; CDR3 protein: CASSDRTGDGEKLFF
J gene: TRBJ1-4; V gene: TRBV6-1; D gene: NA; clone size: few; CDR3 DNA: TGTGCCAGCAGACAAAAAACAGTGCAGGGATGGGTCACTAATGAAAAACTGTTTTTT; CDR3 protein: CASRQKTVQGWVTNEKLFF
J gene: TRBJ1-6; V gene: TRBV3-1; D gene: NA; clone size: few; CDR3 DNA: TGTGCCAGCAGCCATTTCCAGGGGAGAAATAATTCACCCCTCCACTTT; CDR3 protein: CASSHFQGRNNSPLHF
J gene: TRBJ2-3; V gene: TRBV10-3; D gene: TRBD2; clone size: NA; CDR3 DNA: TGTGCCATCAGTGAGTCCCTAATACTAGCGGGGGGGACCGATACGCAGTATTTT; CDR3 protein: CAISESLILAGGTDTQYF
J gene: TRBJ1-2; V gene: TRBV25-1; D gene: TRBD1; clone size: many; CDR3 DNA: TGTGCCAGCAGTGAACAGGGGGGCAACAGGGATGGCTACACCTTC; CDR3 protein: CASSEQGGNRDGYTF
J gene: TRBJ2-7; V gene: TRBV28; D gene: NA; clone size: NA; CDR3 DNA: TGTGCCAGCAGTTTCTTCAAGACTAGGAGTAACGACGAGCAGTACTTC; CDR3 protein: CASSFFKTRSNDEQYF
J gene: TRBJ2-5; V gene: TRBV4-1; D gene: NA; clone size: NA; CDR3 DNA: TGCGCCAGCAGCCAAAGACTCCCTGGCCTACAAGAGACCCAGTACTTC; CDR3 protein: CASSQRLPGLQETQYF
J gene: TRBJ1-2; V gene: TRBV24-1; D gene: TRBD1; clone size: NA; CDR3 DNA: TGTGCCGCCAGTTCCTCGGACAGGCTTGCTGGCTACACCTTC; CDR3 protein: CAASSSDRLAGYTF
J gene: TRBJ2-1; V gene: TRBV5-6; D gene: TRBD2; clone size: NA; CDR3 DNA: TGTGCCAGCAGCTGGGGACTAGCGGGAGGGCGCTACAATGGGCAGTTCTTC; CDR3 protein: CASSWGLAGGRYNGQFF
J gene: TRBJ2-3; V gene: TRBV9; D gene: TRBD2; clone size: few; CDR3 DNA: TGTGCCAGCAGCGTAGAGAGCGGGAGGATAGATACGCAGTATTTT; CDR3 protein: CASSVESGRIDTQYF
J gene: TRBJ1-3; V gene: TRBV29-1; D gene: NA; clone size: NA; CDR3 DNA: TGCAGCGTCGTCCTTGGAAACACCATATATTTT; CDR3 protein: CSVVLGNTIYF
J gene: TRBJ1-2; V gene: TRBV5-1; D gene: TRBD1; clone size: NA; CDR3 DNA: TGCGCCAGCAGCTTCAACGGACAGGACGGCTACACCTTC; CDR3 protein: CASSFNGQDGYTF
J gene: TRBJ2-5; V gene: TRBV2; D gene: NA; clone size: NA; CDR3 DNA: TGTGCCAGCAGTCCGTTGTGGGGGTCCCAAGAGACCCAGTACTTC; CDR3 protein: CASSPLWGSQETQYF
J gene: TRBJ2-4; V gene: TRBV5-1; D gene: NA; clone size: NA; CDR3 DNA: TGCGCCAGCAGCCCCCTGGAGCCGGGAAACATTCAGTACTTC; CDR3 protein: CASSPLEPGNIQYF
J gene: TRBJ2-3; V gene: TRBV20-1; D gene: NA; clone size: few; CDR3 DNA: TGCAGTGCTCTATCCGCATTGGGCACAGATACGCAGTATTTT; CDR3 protein: CSALSALGTDTQYF
J gene: TRBJ2-4; V gene: TRBV9; D gene: NA; clone size: few; CDR3 DNA: TGTGCCAGCAGCGCGGGGGGCTGGGAAAACATTCAGTACTTC; CDR3 protein: CASSAGGWENIQYF
J gene: TRBJ2-1; V gene: TRBV5-1; D gene: TRBD2; clone size: NA; CDR3 DNA: TGCGCCAGCAGCACGGGACTAGCGGGGGACAATGAGCAGTTCTTC; CDR3 protein: CASSTGLAGDNEQFF
J gene: TRBJ2-5; V gene: TRBV27; D gene: NA; clone size: many; CDR3 DNA: TGTGCCAGCATCTCGGACGTCAAAAAGACCCAGTACTTC; CDR3 protein: CASISDVKKTQYF
J gene: TRBJ1-4; V gene: TRBV4-2; D gene: NA; clone size: NA; CDR3 DNA: TGTGCCAGCAGCCAAGATAACGGCGGCCCACCCGAAAAACTGTTTTTT; CDR3 protein: CASSQDNGGPPEKLFF
J gene: TRBJ2-3; V gene: TRBV6-5; D gene: NA; clone size: NA; CDR3 DNA: TGTGCCAGCTGGGCTAGGAGCACAGATACGCAGTATTTT; CDR3 protein: CASWARSTDTQYF
J gene: TRBJ1-2; V gene: TRBV6-6; D gene: NA; clone size: few; CDR3 DNA: TGTGCCAGCAGTGCTCGACAGGTGCCTCGAGTGGGCTATGGCTACACCTTC; CDR3 protein: CASSARQVPRVGYGYTF
J gene: TRBJ2-3; V gene: TRBV21-1; D gene: NA; clone size: few; CDR3 DNA: TGTGCCAGCAGCCGCCAAGTCCCCGGGACTAGCTGGGTCACAGATACGCAGTATTTT; CDR3 protein: CASSRQVPGTSWVTDTQYF
J gene: TRBJ1-2; V gene: TRBV21-1; D gene: NA; clone size: NA; CDR3 DNA: TGTGCCAGCAGTTTCCCTTCTACTAACTATGGCTACACCTTC; CDR3 protein: CASSFPSTNYGYTF
J gene: TRBJ2-3; V gene: TRBV2; D gene: NA; clone size: few; CDR3 DNA: TGTGCCAGCAGTAAACGGCGGCTATTCACGATCACAGATACGCAGTATTTT; CDR3 protein: CASSKRRLFTITDTQYF
J gene: TRBJ2-3; V gene: TRBV20-1; D gene: NA; clone size: NA; CDR3 DNA: TGCAGTGCTAGGATAGGCCGGTCTAGCACAGATACGCAGTATTTT; CDR3 protein: CSARIGRSSTDTQYF
J gene: TRBJ2-3; V gene: TRBV4-1; D gene: TRBD1; clone size: NA; CDR3 DNA: TGCGCCAGCAGCCAAACAAGACAGGGCGATAGCACAGATACGCAGTATTTT; CDR3 protein: CASSQTRQGDSTDTQYF
J gene: TRBJ1-1; V gene: TRBV29-1; D gene: TRBD1; clone size: few; CDR3 DNA: TGCAGCGTACGACAGGGGAACCCCATGAACACTGAAGCTTTCTTT; CDR3 protein: CSVRQGNPMNTEAFF
J gene: TRBJ2-1; V gene: TRBV28; D gene: NA; clone size: NA; CDR3 DNA: TGTGCCAGCCTGGGACTCAAATACAATGAGCAGTTCTTC; CDR3 protein: CASLGLKYNEQFF
J gene: TRBJ2-5; V gene: TRBV10-3; D gene: TRBD1; clone size: NA; CDR3 DNA: TGTGCCATGGGACAGCAAGAGACCCAGTACTTC; CDR3 protein: CAMGQQETQYF
J gene: TRBJ1-4; V gene: TRBV2; D gene: TRBD1; clone size: NA; CDR3 DNA: TGTGCCAGCAGTGTTGGGACAGGGACCCCTAATGAAAAACTGTTTTTT; CDR3 protein: CASSVGTGTPNEKLFF
J gene: TRBJ1-6; V gene: TRBV6-5; D gene: NA; clone size: NA; CDR3 DNA: TGTGCCAGCAGTTACTCGCATTCAGGATGGACAACTAAAAATTCACCCCTCCACTTT; CDR3 protein: CASSYSHSGWTTKNSPLHF
J gene: TRBJ2-7; V gene: TRBV20-1; D gene: TRBD2; clone size: few; CDR3 DNA: TGCAGTGCTAGAGCGGGCGGCGGACTAGCGGGAGGTATCGCCTACGAGCAGTACTTC; CDR3 protein: CSARAGGGLAGGIAYEQYF
J gene: TRBJ2-1; V gene: TRBV20-1; D gene: TRBD2; clone size: many; CDR3 DNA: TGCAGTGCTAGCGGGACTAGCGGGAGCAATGAGCAGTTCTTC; CDR3 protein: CSASGTSGSNEQFF
J gene: TRBJ2-3; V gene: TRBV9; D gene: NA; clone size: NA; CDR3 DNA: TGTGCCAGCAGCGGGGGGAACAGGGGCACAGATACGCAGTATTTT; CDR3 protein: CASSGGNRGTDTQYF
J gene: TRBJ2-1; V gene: TRBV12-3/TRBV12-4; D gene: TRBD2; clone size: few; CDR3 DNA: TGTGCCAGCAGTTTTCTAGCGGGGCACAATGAGCAGTTCTTC; CDR3 protein: CASSFLAGHNEQFF
J gene: TRBJ2-1; V gene: TRBV10-3; D gene: NA; clone size: NA; CDR3 DNA: TGTGCCAGCTTGGGGACTGCTGGGTACAATGAGCAGTTCTTC; CDR3 protein: CASLGTAGYNEQFF
J gene: TRBJ1-1; V gene: TRBV4-1; D gene: NA; clone size: NA; CDR3 DNA: TGCGCCAGCAGTCCTAGCCTTACAGTGAACACTGAAGCTTTCTTT; CDR3 protein: CASSPSLTVNTEAFF
J gene: TRBJ2-3; V gene: TRBV2; D gene: NA; clone size: NA; CDR3 DNA: TGTGCCAGCAGTGGTATCAGCACAGATACGCTGTATTTT; CDR3 protein: CASSGISTDTLYF
J gene: TRBJ2-5; V gene: TRBV29-1; D gene: TRBD1; clone size: once; CDR3 DNA: TGCAGCGTTGATAAGGGACAGGGGGTAGAGGGCCAAGAGACCCAGTACTTC; CDR3 protein: CSVDKGQGVEGQETQYF
J gene: TRBJ2-5; V gene: TRBV28; D gene: NA; clone size: NA; CDR3 DNA: TGTGCCAGCAGCTTAAGGCCCCCCACACGAGAGACCCAGTACTTC; CDR3 protein: CASSLRPPTRETQYF
J gene: TRBJ2-7; V gene: TRBV13; D gene: NA; clone size: few; CDR3 DNA: TGTGCCAGCAGCTTAGTGGACATCTACGAGCAGTACTTC; CDR3 protein: CASSLVDIYEQYF
J gene: TRBJ2-2; V gene: TRBV5-6; D gene: NA; clone size: NA; CDR3 DNA: TGTGCCAGCAGCCCATACGGACTAATGGCCGGGGAGCTGTTTTTT; CDR3 protein: CASSPYGLMAGELFF
J gene: TRBJ1-1; V gene: TRBV7-9; D gene: NA; clone size: few; CDR3 DNA: TGTGCCAGCACCTCCCCGGAGGCTGAAGCTTTCTTT; CDR3 protein: CASTSPEAEAFF
J gene: TRBJ2-1; V gene: TRBV5-1; D gene: NA; clone size: many; CDR3 DNA: TGCGCCAGCAGCCTCCGGCTAGGCTACAATGAGCAGTTCTTC; CDR3 protein: CASSLRLGYNEQFF
J gene: TRBJ1-5; V gene: TRBV20-1; D gene: NA; clone size: few; CDR3 DNA: TGCAGTGCTAGAGATCCGTTCGGAGGGGGAATGATGTGGCCCCAGCATTTT; CDR3 protein: CSARDPFGGGMMWPQHF
J gene: TRBJ2-7; V gene: TRBV6-1; D gene: TRBD2; clone size: NA; CDR3 DNA: TGTGCCAGCATGGGACTAGCGGGAGGCCCCCTCTACTACGAGCAGTACTTC; CDR3 protein: CASMGLAGGPLYYEQYF
J gene: TRBJ1-1; V gene: TRBV6-1; D gene: NA; clone size: NA; CDR3 DNA: TGTGCCAGCAGTGAAGTACGTTACACTGAAGCTTTCTTT; CDR3 protein: CASSEVRYTEAFF
J gene: TRBJ2-7; V gene: TRBV5-1; D gene: TRBD1; clone size: NA; CDR3 DNA: TGCGCCAGCAGCTTGAAGGGACAGGGATCGGAAACCTTAAACCGGTTCTACGAGCAGTACTTC; CDR3 protein: CASSLKGQGSETLNRFYEQYF
J gene: TRBJ1-1; V gene: TRBV7-2; D gene: NA; clone size: many; CDR3 DNA: TGTGCCAGCAGCTTAGAAGGCAGGGTTGGCACTGAAGCTTTCTTT; CDR3 protein: CASSLEGRVGTEAFF
J gene: TRBJ2-5; V gene: TRBV6-6; D gene: NA; clone size: few; CDR3 DNA: TGTGCCAGCACCCTAAGGGGGTTCCAAGAGACCCAGTACTTC; CDR3 protein: CASTLRGFQETQYF
J gene: TRBJ1-4; V gene: TRBV9; D gene: NA; clone size: NA; CDR3 DNA: TGTGCCAGCAGCGTAGGGGTCAGGGCGGGTGAAAAACTGTTTTTT; CDR3 protein: CASSVGVRAGEKLFF